The 19 T cell receptor beta chains listed next were all sequenced from one sample in a study of early T cells in non-severe SARS-CoV-2 infection. In TCRdb, the 5' RACE reads were re-called with MiXCR into one record per CDR3 protein. Of about 70,000 distinct CDR3 sequences listed, roughly 4.8% were seen once; the top ten hold roughly 3.9%. This material consisted of whole blood, taken at baseline. The receptors come from an adult who was a healthcare worker with PCR-confirmed SARS-CoV-2 infection or an uninfected control (not recorded which). The donor label of this sample is uncertain.

This clonotype has a count of ten or more. The chain links TRBV7-6 to TRBJ1-1; 8 nucleotides match TRBD1. This CDR3 has 14 amino acids. V shed 0 bases, J shed 10 bases, and the junction held 7 bases outside the gene matches. Germline loops: CDR1 SGHVS, CDR2 FNYEAQ. The CDR3 protein is CASSLAPGGGGAFF. The CDR3, as DNA: TGTGCCAGCAGCTTAGCGCCAGGGGGCGGGGGAGCTTTCTTT.

This clonotype was seen ten or more times. The chain couples TRBV28 to TRBJ1-5; 10 bases map to TRBD1. The CDR3 totals 15 residues. V lost 6 bases and J lost 1; bases outside the gene matches: 3. Germline V gene lookup returns CDR1 MDHEN and CDR2 SYDVKM. CDR3 sequence (DNA): TGTGCCAGCAGCTCGGGACAGGGGAGCAATCAGCCCCAGCATTTT. Encoded protein: CASSSGQGSNQPQHF.

V gene TRBV9 combines with J gene TRBJ2-7; 7 bases agree with TRBD2. J was trimmed by 5 bases and V by 0 bases; bases with no gene match: 8. Germline loops: CDR1 SGDLS, CDR2 YYNGEE. The CDR3 is made up of 15 amino acids. CDR3 sequence reads: CASSVGLGGSHEQYF. Written as DNA, the CDR3 is TGTGCCAGCAGCGTAGGACTCGGGGGGAGCCACGAGCAGTACTTC.

This clonotype was detected only a few times. Here the CDR3 DNA reads TGTGCCAGCAGCCAAGACAGAAGGAATCAGCCCCAGCATTTT. Its protein product is CASSQDRRNQPQHF. V and J are TRBV12-3 or TRBV12-4 and TRBJ1-5; D possibly corresponds to TRBD1 (5 bases). The CDR3 loop spans 14 amino acids. V dropped 6 bases and J dropped 4 bases, with 13 bases sitting between them.

This clonotype was seen ten or more times. The V and J genes are TRBV7-6 and TRBJ2-5, with D perhaps matching TRBD2 (5 bases). V gave up 1 base and J gave up 3 bases, with 6 bases separating them. The CDR3 totals 13 residues. Germline CDR1 is SGHVS and CDR2 is FNYEAQ. CDR3 bases: TGTGCCAGCAGCTTAGGAGGGAAAGAGACCCAGTACTTC. Amino acid sequence: CASSLGGKETQYF.

The chain links TRBV5-4 to TRBJ2-7; D is possibly TRBD1 (5 bases). The V end was cut by 0 bases, the J end by 4 bases, with 11 bases between. CDR3 length: 14 residues. In germline, CDR1 is SGHNT, CDR2 YYREEE (reference sequence). The CDR3 here is CASSLETVTYEQYF. CDR3 nucleotide sequence: TGTGCCAGCAGCTTGGAGACAGTAACTTACGAGCAGTACTTC.

This clonotype was seen more than once but under ten times. This chain joins TRBV7-2 and TRBJ1-1; D is uncertain. V gave up 1 base and J gave up 2 bases, with 8 bases separating them. The CDR3 contains 14 residues. CDR1 and CDR2 from the germline V gene are SGHTA and FQGNSA. This chain's CDR3 is CASSLGQYNTEAFF. CDR3 nucleotide sequence: TGTGCCAGCAGCTTAGGGCAGTACAACACTGAAGCTTTCTTT.

This clonotype showed up just a few times. This rearrangement joins TRBV12-3 or TRBV12-4 to TRBJ1-2, with 10 nucleotides matching TRBD1. The ends lost 3 bases at V and 6 bases at J; junction bases unmatched: 7. The CDR3 consists of 15 residues. Here the CDR3 reads CASSLVGQGRNGYTF. The CDR3 bases are TGTGCCAGCAGTTTGGTGGGACAGGGGAGGAATGGCTACACCTTC.

This chain uses TRBV28 with TRBJ2-4; 12 bases are shared with TRBD2. Germline V gene lookup returns CDR1 MDHEN and CDR2 SYDVKM. The trim removed 5 bases at V and 1 base at J, leaving 6 bases unmatched. The CDR3 extends over 17 amino acids. This chain's CDR3 is CASSPLGTSGAKNIQYF. The DNA of the CDR3 is TGTGCCAGCAGTCCCCTCGGGACTAGCGGGGCCAAAAACATTCAGTACTTC.

A few counts support this clonotype. The genes are TRBV10-3 and TRBJ2-7; D remains ambiguous. Germline V lookup: CDR1 ENHRY, CDR2 SYGVKD. V lost 0 bases to trimming and J lost 3 bases, with 12 bases between them. CDR3 size: 15 residues. Here the CDR3 DNA reads TGTGCCATCAGTGAGTCGAACGGCCGGAGCTACGAGCAGTACTTC. Its translation: CAISESNGRSYEQYF.

This clonotype was seen more than once but under ten times. The chain employs TRBV5-1 and TRBJ2-5; D is perhaps TRBD1 (5 bases). V was cut by 4 bases and J by 0 bases, with 7 bases left in between. The CDR3 sequence is 13 residues long. CDR1 SGHRS and CDR2 YFSETQ come from the germline V gene. CDR3 residues: CASSEDNQETQYF. The CDR3 nucleotides are TGCGCCAGCAGCGAGGACAACCAAGAGACCCAGTACTTC.

V is TRBV7-8 and J is TRBJ1-4; D unresolved. Trimming pared 4 bases from V and 8 bases from J, leaving 14 bases between. The CDR3 is 14 residues long. Germline V gene lookup returns CDR1 SGHVS and CDR2 FQNEAQ. The CDR3 loop is CASSSGSIREKLFF. CDR3 DNA sequence: TGTGCCAGCAGCTCCGGGTCTATTAGAGAAAAACTGTTTTTT.

This rearrangement joins TRBV28 to TRBJ1-4; no definite D call. CDR1 and CDR2 (germline): MDHEN, SYDVKM. This CDR3 is built from 15 residues. V was shortened by 4 bases and J by 4 bases, with 13 bases between the two germline ends. DNA of the CDR3: TGTGCCAGCAGTTACTCGCGGGGAAATAATGAAAAACTGTTTTTT. It is translated as CASSYSRGNNEKLFF.

This clonotype was counted a few times. V and J are TRBV28 and TRBJ2-2; 7 nucleotides align to TRBD1. This CDR3 comprises 14 residues. Germline V lookup: CDR1 MDHEN, CDR2 SYDVKM. V lost 6 bases, J lost 5 bases, and 6 bases stayed unmatched. The CDR3 loop is CASRTDRATGELFF. The CDR3 region has the DNA TGTGCCAGCAGAACCGACAGGGCAACCGGGGAGCTGTTTTTT. Together with reference TRBV28 and TRBJ2-2, the CDR3 gives the full variable domain: DVKVTQSSRYLVKRTGEKVFLECVQDMDHENMFWYRQDPGLGLRLIYFSYDVKMKEKGDIPEGYSVSREKKERFSLILESASTNQTSMYLCASRTDRATGELFFGEGSRLTVL.

This clonotype was observed at least ten times. The chain recombines TRBV29-1 with TRBJ2-7, with TRBD1 matching over 9 bases. The V gene's germline CDR1 is SQVTM and CDR2 ANQGSEA. The CDR3 length is 13 residues. The J segment lost 1 base and the V segment lost 5 bases, leaving 3 bases of the junction unmatched. The CDR3 DNA reads as TGCAGCGTTCCAGGACAGGGGTCCTACGAGCAGTACTTC. It translates to CSVPGQGSYEQYF.

This clonotype was detected a few times. The chain carries TRBV6-6 and TRBJ1-1; 7 bases align to TRBD1. CDR1 is MNHNY and CDR2 is SVGAGI in the germline V gene (reference sequence). J was trimmed by 1 base and V by 7 bases; bases with no gene match: 6. This CDR3 comprises 14 residues. DNA of the CDR3: TGTGCCAGCAATTCGGGACAGAAGAACACTGAAGCTTTCTTT. Its protein product is CASNSGQKNTEAFF.

Only a few counts were recorded for this clonotype. The chain combines TRBV18 with TRBJ2-7; no reliable D call. Trimming took off 1 base at V and 0 bases at J, with 4 bases between the two ends. Germline loops: CDR1 KGHSH, CDR2 LQKENI. CDR3 size: 13 residues. The CDR3 DNA reads TGTGCCAGCTCACCACTTAGCTCCTACGAGCAGTACTTC. It translates to CASSPLSSYEQYF.

In its sample, this clonotype was seen a few times. The rearrangement joins TRBV6-5 to TRBJ1-4; D unresolved. CDR1 is MNHEY, CDR2 SVGAGI, per germline. This CDR3 contains 15 residues. Deletions cut 4 bases from V and 3 bases from J, with 12 bases between. As DNA, the CDR3 is TGTGCCAGCAGTTGGAGGAATCCCCCTAATGAAAAACTGTTTTTT. Translation: CASSWRNPPNEKLFF.

This clonotype was seen a few times. The V call is TRBV10-1, the J call TRBJ1-1; a weak D match, TRBD1 (6 bases). This CDR3 is built from 12 residues. V lost 4 bases to trimming and J lost 11 bases, with 14 bases between them. Germline values: CDR1 WNHNN, CDR2 SYGVQD (reference sequence). The CDR3 region is CASSAGQFVAFF. In DNA form, the CDR3 reads TGCGCCAGCAGTGCCGGACAGTTCGTGGCTTTCTTT.